Shown below are 14 T cell receptor beta chains from a single sample sequenced in a study of blood T cell repertoires in COVID-19. TCRdb's copy holds only in-frame clones and misses some; the assay was immunoSEQ multiplex PCR. The sample records roughly 150,000 clones, over 70% being singletons. Sequencing was performed on peripheral blood. The source of these receptors is a man in his 70s with acute or convalescent COVID-19.

This rearrangement joins TRBV11-2 to TRBJ2-7; tentative D call: TRBD1 (6 bases). Germline lookup yields CDR1 SGHAT and CDR2 FQNNGV. Between the trimmed V and J ends, which lost 2 bases and 1 base, there was a span of 12 bases. There are 15 residues in the CDR3. The CDR3 here is CASSLNPTGSYEQYF. CDR3 bases: TGTGCCAGCAGCTTAAACCCAACAGGGTCCTACGAGCAGTACTTC.

CDR3 sequence reads: CASSLRGIAGASTDTQYF. The CDR3 bases are TGTGCCAGCAGCTTAAGGGGAATAGCGGGAGCTTCCACAGATACGCAGTATTTT. The chain combines TRBV7-2 with TRBJ2-3; 9 positions match TRBD2. The CDR3 covers 18 residues. Germline V gene data show CDR1 as SGHTA and CDR2 as FQGNSA. J gave up 2 bases and V 2 bases, and 11 bases lay outside the gene matches.

The rearrangement joins TRBV6-5 to TRBJ1-2; 7 bases line up with TRBD1. Germline CDR1 MNHEY, CDR2 SVGAGI. The CDR3 totals 13 residues. The V and J ends lost 7 bases and 4 bases, in that order; junction bases with no gene match: 6. The CDR3 DNA follows: TGTGCCAGCAATCTGGACAGGATCTATGGCTACACCTTC. Amino acid sequence: CASNLDRIYGYTF.

The chain carries TRBV19 and TRBJ1-6, with 9 bases aligning to TRBD1. Germline loops: CDR1 LNHDA, CDR2 SQIVND (reference sequence). J lost 6 bases, V lost 1 base, and 1 base had no gene match. The CDR3 totals 15 residues. The CDR3 reads CASSIGQGVNSPLHF. For the CDR3, the DNA is TGTGCCAGTAGTATAGGACAGGGGGTTAATTCACCCCTCCACTTT.

On this clone itself: A junction boundary mismatches the germline segment, possibly from a read error. The chain couples TRBV10-2 to TRBJ2-2, with D possibly TRBD2 on 7 matching bases. Germline CDR1 is WSHSY and CDR2 is SAAADI. CDR3 size: 18 residues. CDR3 protein: CASSEGWGPRGNAGELFF. In DNA, the CDR3 is TGCGCCAGCAGTGAGGGTTGGGGGCCGCGGGGGAACGCCGGGGAGCTGTTTTTT.

The V call is TRBV28, the J call TRBJ1-1; TRBD1 is a possible D gene (6 bases). Trimming pared 6 bases from V and 4 bases from J, leaving 15 bases between. CDR3 length equals 14 residues. CDR1 and CDR2 from the germline V gene are MDHEN and SYDVKM. CDR3 in DNA: TGTGCCAGCAGATCACAGGGATTATTCACTGAAGCTTTCTTT. Translated, it gives CASRSQGLFTEAFF.

The genes are TRBV7-9 and TRBJ1-1; D may be TRBD1 (6 bases). The CDR3 length is 14 residues. Germline assignment: CDR1 SEHNR and CDR2 FQNEAQ (reference sequence). V was trimmed by 3 bases and J by 5 bases, leaving 13 bases between them. The CDR3 nucleotides read TGTGCCAGCAGCTTGGTGCAGGGGAAAACTGAAGCTTTCTTT. Protein product: CASSLVQGKTEAFF.

The chain has TRBV29-1 and TRBJ2-3; possibly TRBD2 for D (5 bases). Trimming stripped 7 bases from V and 4 bases from J, with 9 bases between. This CDR3 comprises 11 residues. CDR1 SQVTM and CDR2 ANQGSEA come from the germline V gene. The CDR3 DNA follows: TGCAGCGGAACTAGTTCAGATACGCAGTATTTT. Its translation is CSGTSSDTQYF.

The chain is built from TRBV7-2 and TRBJ1-5; D may be TRBD1 (5 bases). Trimming stripped 2 bases from V and 0 bases from J, with 5 bases between. This CDR3 is built from 14 residues. The V gene's germline CDR1 is SGHTA and CDR2 FQGNSA. For the CDR3, the DNA is TGTGCCAGCAGCTTAACAGGTAGCAATCAGCCCCAGCATTTT. Translated, it gives CASSLTGSNQPQHF.

This clone was seen only a few times. The chain uses TRBV19 and TRBJ1-2, with D unclear. The CDR3 loop spans 11 amino acids. Trimming pared 9 bases from V and 1 base from J, leaving 6 bases between. Per the germline V gene, CDR1 is LNHDA and CDR2 is SQIVND (reference sequence). The CDR3 bases are TGTGCCAGCCAATTTAACTATGGCTACACCTTC. Protein sequence: CASQFNYGYTF.

The chain recombines TRBV19 with TRBJ2-6; D is possibly TRBD1 (6 bases). V shed 7 bases and J shed 2 bases, with 6 bases lying between them. The germline gives CDR1 LNHDA, CDR2 SQIVND (reference sequence). This CDR3 spans 13 amino acids. The CDR3 protein is CASKGAGANVLTF. CDR3 DNA: TGTGCCAGTAAGGGGGCTGGGGCCAACGTCCTGACTTTC.

This clone was counted only a few times. The V and J genes are TRBV11-2 and TRBJ1-1; possible D gene TRBD1, 5 bases. Germline CDR1 reads SGHAT; CDR2 reads FQNNGV. The ends were cut back, 5 bases at V and 1 base at J, with 11 bases in the middle. The CDR3 runs to 14 residues. The CDR3 is CASSTGHPNTEAFF. The DNA for the CDR3 is TGTGCCAGCAGCACCGGACACCCGAACACTGAAGCTTTCTTT.

The V gene is TRBV7-2, the J gene TRBJ1-2, with D tentatively TRBD1 (5 bases). V shed 5 bases and J shed 5 bases, with 18 bases lying between them. The length of the CDR3 is 15 residues. Germline V lookup: CDR1 SGHTA, CDR2 FQGNSA. CDR3 in amino acids: CASSGAGNLGYGYTF. CDR3 in DNA: TGTGCCAGCAGCGGTGCAGGGAACCTTGGTTATGGCTACACCTTC.

This clone showed up just a few times. V is TRBV5-1 and J is TRBJ1-5, with 7 positions matching TRBD1. Germline CDR1 reads SGHRS; CDR2 reads YFSETQ. After removal of 4 bases from V and 2 bases from J, the junction contained 0 bases not matched to a gene. This CDR3 has 13 amino acids. The CDR3 DNA reads as TGCGCCAGCAGCACAGGGGGCAATCAGCCCCAGCATTTT. Its protein is CASSTGGNQPQHF.